These T cell receptor beta chains were read from a single sample in a study of graft-versus-host responses after intestinal transplantation. TCRdb's table, derived via immunoSEQ multiplex PCR, lists solely in-frame clones and lacks some. The data show approximately 58,000 clones, over 85% seen once. The sample here was PBMCs, taken 26 days after transplant. Source of these receptors: a human patient who received an intestinal transplant, so some T cells may come from the graft donor. Each CDR3 is given with its conserved first and last residue. Fields, in order: D gene, CDR3 length, J gene, V gene, clone size, CDR3 protein, CDR3 DNA. D genes are given only for firm matches. Expanded clones are given a class, and other clones once, few, many or no size at all.

>-|13|TRBJ1-3|TRBV6-5|-
CASIGTTGNTIYF
TGTGCCAGCATTGGTACAACTGGAAACACCATATATTTT
>-|14|TRBJ2-7|TRBV4-1|-
CASSQLGGSYEQYF
TGCGCCAGCAGCCAATTGGGTGGGAGCTACGAGCAGTACTTC
>-|13|TRBJ2-7|TRBV29-1|-
CSVRLINSYEQYF
TGCAGCGTCCGACTGATTAACTCCTACGAGCAGTACTTC
>-|14|TRBJ2-1|TRBV5-1|-
CASSTGGLLGEQFF
TGCGCCAGCAGCACCGGGGGACTCTTAGGTGAGCAGTTCTTC
>TRBD2|16|TRBJ2-6|TRBV9|-
CASSVGGGAGANVLTF
TGTGCCAGCAGCGTAGGTGGGGGGGCTGGGGCCAACGTCCTGACTTTC
>-|18|TRBJ1-2|TRBV27|-
CASSFLSTPPGANYGYTF
TGTGCCAGCAGTTTTCTAAGCACACCCCCAGGGGCTAACTATGGCTACACCTTC
>TRBD1|13|TRBJ1-2|TRBV5-8|-
CASSLRDRAGYTF
TGTGCCAGCAGCCTCCGGGACAGGGCCGGCTACACCTTC
>TRBD2|15|TRBJ2-1|TRBV7-9|-
CASSPKRDQYNEQFF
TGTGCCAGCAGCCCCAAGCGGGACCAATACAATGAGCAGTTCTTC
>TRBD2|15|TRBJ2-1|TRBV4-1|-
CASSHFGTSPNEQFF
TGCGCCAGCAGCCACTTCGGGACTAGTCCCAATGAGCAGTTCTTC
>-|14|TRBJ2-1|TRBV2|-
CASTPLDTYNEQFF
TGTGCCAGCACCCCCTTGGACACGTACAATGAGCAGTTCTTC
>TRBD2|13|TRBJ2-3|TRBV19|-
CASRGGGADTQYF
TGTGCCAGTAGAGGCGGGGGGGCGGATACGCAGTATTTT
>TRBD2|16|TRBJ2-1|TRBV13|-
CASSPNSGRASDEQFF
TGTGCCAGCAGCCCAAATAGCGGGAGGGCCAGCGATGAGCAGTTCTTC
>-|15|TRBJ2-2|TRBV28|-
CASSLWGKNTGELFF
TGTGCCAGCAGTTTATGGGGCAAGAACACCGGGGAGCTGTTTTTT
>TRBD1|12|TRBJ1-2|TRBV19|-
CATNRGGFGYTF
TGTGCCACCAACAGGGGGGGCTTTGGCTACACCTTC
>-|17|TRBJ1-1|TRBV28|-
CASSPRGDIDKDTEAFF
TGTGCCAGCAGTCCACGGGGGGATATAGATAAGGACACTGAAGCTTTCTTT
>-|13|TRBJ2-1|TRBV5-1|-
CASSKQGQNEQFF
TGCGCCAGCAGCAAACAGGGTCAGAATGAGCAGTTCTTC
>-|13|TRBJ2-1|TRBV6-1|-
CASSEAGADEQFF
TGTGCCAGCAGTGAAGCTGGAGCGGATGAGCAGTTCTTC
>-|15|TRBJ1-3|TRBV27|once
CASSFSRGSGNTIYF
TGTGCCAGCAGTTTTAGCAGGGGCTCTGGAAACACCATATATTTT
>TRBD2|15|TRBJ2-2|TRBV7-9|-
CASSQAGGLTGELFF
TGTGCCAGCAGCCAAGCGGGGGGGCTGACCGGGGAGCTGTTTTTT
>-|14|TRBJ2-3|TRBV28|-
CASIGRSNTDTQYF
TGTGCCAGCATTGGGAGGTCGAACACAGATACGCAGTATTTT
>TRBD2|16|TRBJ2-4|TRBV7-8|-
CASSLRAAGGMDIQYF
TGTGCCAGCAGCTTACGGGCGGCGGGGGGGATGGACATTCAGTACTTC
>TRBD1|17|TRBJ1-1|TRBV5-6|-
CASSFGTGGLPDTEAFF
TGTGCCAGCAGCTTTGGGACAGGGGGCCTCCCGGACACTGAAGCTTTCTTT
>-|11|TRBJ1-1|TRBV29-1|-
CSVVIGPEAFF
TGCAGCGTTGTCATTGGGCCTGAAGCTTTCTTT
>-|16|TRBJ1-2|TRBV13|-
CASSSGTGDSNYGYTF
TGTGCCAGCAGCTCCGGGACGGGAGACTCTAACTATGGCTACACCTTC
>TRBD1|15|TRBJ2-7|TRBV6-1|-
CASSEGQGFPYEQYF
TGTGCCAGCAGTGAAGGACAGGGGTTTCCCTACGAGCAGTACTTC
>-|15|TRBJ1-6|TRBV19|-
CASSRGREQNSPLHF
TGTGCCAGTAGTAGGGGCAGGGAACAGAATTCACCCCTCCACTTT
>TRBD1|15|TRBJ1-2|TRBV29-1|-
CSVEGLGQGLYGYTF
TGCAGCGTTGAAGGCCTGGGACAGGGCCTCTATGGCTACACCTTC
>-|16|TRBJ2-1|TRBV21-1|-
CARDTGALSSYNEQFF
TGTGCCAGGGATACAGGGGCCCTCAGCTCCTACAATGAGCAGTTCTTC
>-|14|TRBJ1-1|TRBV5-1|-
CASSLWPENPEAFF
TGCGCCAGCAGCTTGTGGCCAGAAAACCCTGAAGCTTTCTTT
>-|16|TRBJ1-6|TRBV4-1|-
CASSQPPAERGSPLHF
TGCGCCAGCAGCCAACCTCCGGCCGAGCGAGGTTCACCCCTCCACTTT
>TRBD2|15|TRBJ2-3|TRBV6-1|-
CASGRAAHGTDTQYF
TGTGCCAGCGGGAGGGCAGCCCACGGGACAGATACGCAGTATTTT
>TRBD1|12|TRBJ2-7|TRBV2|-
CASQQGVNEQYF
TGTGCCAGCCAACAGGGGGTCAACGAGCAGTACTTC
>-|11|TRBJ2-7|TRBV30|-
CAWTQRDEQYF
TGTGCCTGGACCCAGAGGGACGAGCAGTACTTC
>TRBD1|16|TRBJ2-5|TRBV14|-
CASSPGTGGYAETQYF
TGTGCCAGCAGCCCCGGGACAGGGGGATATGCTGAGACCCAGTACTTC
>-|11|TRBJ2-7|TRBV20-1|-
CSASQGHEQYF
TGCAGTGCTAGCCAGGGGCACGAGCAGTACTTC
>-|13|TRBJ2-7|TRBV2|-
CASSEEGQAEQYF
TGTGCCAGCAGTGAAGAGGGACAAGCCGAGCAGTACTTC
>-|17|TRBJ1-2|TRBV28|-
CASSPGTAPTSDYGYTF
TGTGCCAGCAGTCCAGGGACCGCCCCGACTAGCGACTATGGCTACACCTTC
>TRBD2|16|TRBJ2-1|TRBV27|-
CASSFAGTSGYNEQFF
TGTGCCAGCAGTTTTGCGGGGACTAGCGGATACAATGAGCAGTTCTTC
>-|14|TRBJ1-6|TRBV30|-
CAWSGGPYNSPLHF
TGTGCCTGGAGTGGGGGCCCCTATAATTCACCCCTCCACTTT
>TRBD1|14|TRBJ2-5|TRBV9|-
CASSVSGGTETQYF
TGTGCCAGCAGCGTATCAGGGGGTACGGAGACCCAGTACTTC
>-|13|TRBJ2-7|TRBV7-9|-
CASSLGRAYEQYF
TGTGCCAGCAGCTTAGGGAGGGCCTACGAGCAGTACTTC
>-|14|TRBJ1-5|TRBV19|-
CASSMGGSNQPQHF
TGTGCCAGTAGTATGGGAGGGAGCAATCAGCCCCAGCATTTT
>-|14|TRBJ2-3|TRBV5-1|-
CASSLGESQNTQYF
TGCGCCAGCAGCTTGGGCGAGAGTCAAAATACGCAGTATTTT
>TRBD1|15|TRBJ1-6|TRBV6-5|-
CASSYYGQENSPLHF
TGTGCCAGCAGTTACTACGGACAGGAAAATTCACCCCTCCACTTT
>-|14|TRBJ1-4|TRBV11-2|-
CASSLTVPNEKLFF
TGTGCCAGCAGCTTGACAGTACCGAATGAAAAACTGTTTTTT
>TRBD1|16|TRBJ1-4|TRBV7-3|-
CASSCLQGAANEKLFF
TGTGCCAGCAGCTGCCTACAGGGGGCGGCTAATGAAAAACTGTTTTTT
>-|13|TRBJ2-5|TRBV19|once
CASSITGIETQYF
TGTGCCAGTAGTATAACAGGGATCGAGACCCAGTACTTC
>-|13|TRBJ2-1|TRBV5-6|-
CASSVDTYNEQFF
TGTGCCAGCAGCGTGGACACCTACAATGAGCAGTTCTTC
>TRBD1|16|TRBJ2-3|TRBV11-2|-
CASSLDGTGGTDTQYF
TGTGCCAGCAGCTTAGACGGGACAGGGGGTACAGATACGCAGTATTTT
>TRBD1|15|TRBJ1-2|TRBV5-1|-
CASSLTTGANYGYTF
TGCGCCAGCAGCTTGACGACAGGGGCAAACTATGGCTACACCTTC
>-|11|TRBJ2-1|TRBV20-1|-
CSATIYNEQFF
TGCAGTGCCACTATCTACAATGAGCAGTTCTTC
>-|14|TRBJ2-3|TRBV9|-
CASSAGLSTDTQYF
TGTGCCAGCAGCGCGGGACTCAGCACAGATACGCAGTATTTT
>-|11|TRBJ2-7|TRBV7-8|-
CASSRDYEQYF
TGTGCCAGCAGCCGAGACTACGAGCAGTACTTC
>TRBD1|14|TRBJ2-3|TRBV28|-
CASGGQGNPDTQYF
TGTGCCAGCGGTGGACAGGGAAACCCAGATACGCAGTATTTT
>-|14|TRBJ1-3|TRBV27|-
CASSFRGVGNTIYF
TGTGCCAGCAGTTTCCGGGGTGTTGGAAACACCATATATTTT
>-|15|TRBJ1-1|TRBV9|-
CASSLSQSWGTEVFF
TGTGCCAGCAGCCTTTCGCAGAGTTGGGGGACTGAAGTTTTCTTT
>TRBD1|15|TRBJ1-2|TRBV4-1|-
CASSPGQGNILGYTF
TGCGCCAGCAGCCCTGGACAGGGTAATATTCTTGGCTACACCTTC
>-|12|TRBJ2-1|TRBV27|-
CASSSPPGEQFF
TGTGCCAGCAGTTCTCCCCCCGGGGAGCAGTTCTTC
>TRBD1|14|TRBJ1-1|TRBV19|few
CASSTDRVGTEAFF
TGTGCCAGTAGTACCGACAGGGTTGGCACTGAAGCTTTCTTT